This T cell receptor beta chain was obtained from a study of shared clonotypes between healthy human individuals. Overall study: A few men and a couple of women, aged 18 to 49, were donors. Overall study results and limits: In contrast to clonotypes shared by all four donors, non-shared clonotypes had lower generation probabilities.

At least ten counts were recorded for this clone. Its antigen is unidentified. CDR1 is MRHNA, CDR2 SNTAGT, per germline. The trim removed 2 bases at V and 5 bases at J, leaving 7 bases unmatched. The CDR3 extends over 16 amino acids. Each replicate PCR on the sorted subsets used around 200 ng DNA (around 31,000 T cell genomes). The repertoire was sequenced with immunoSEQ multiplex PCR; TCRdb's copy has only in-frame clones and lacks some. The profile shows 98,000 or so clones, around 68% of them singletons. The receptor comes from a woman aged 25 to 39 in good health. Specimen: memory CD8+ T cells sorted from blood. Subset of the sample: CD45RO+ cells pooled with CCR7-negative TemRA cells. The J gene is TRBJ2-3, the V gene TRBV6-4; TRBD2 agrees at 10 bases. In DNA, the CDR3 is TGTGCCAGCAGTGACACCCTAGCGGGAGAGGTAGATACGCAGTATTTT. This translates into CASSDTLAGEVDTQYF.